The clone carrying this TCR beta chain was detected many times. Antigen specificity is unknown. The sample comes from a study of Graves' ophthalmopathy and Graves' hyperthyroidism. Study details: Ahead of any treatment, peripheral blood was obtained at the initial diagnosis. Overall study results and limits: Most expanded clonotypes in thyroid above 0.001 frequency also showed up in blood.

All donors with ophthalmopathy were recorded as having moderate-to-severe activity, CAS ≥3, NOSPECS ≥4 and a duration under 3 months. PBMCs stemmed from approximately 10 ml of fresh peripheral blood. The V end lost 5 bases, the J end lost 8 bases, and 10 bases lay between the germline ends. CDR3 length: 11 residues. RNA transcripts yielded amplified TCR beta CDR3 regions. HTBI primers were used in a first-round RT-PCR, which preceded a second-round multiplex PCR. TCRdb reanalysed the multiplex PCR reads using MiXCR and keeps one entry per CDR3 protein. The sample holds 500,000 to 800,000 distinct CDR3 sequences, roughly two fifths seen once.

The sequencing sample was made of peripheral blood. V usage is TRBV12-3 or TRBV12-4 and J usage is TRBJ2-7; D not certain. This clonotype originated in an adult man with Graves' ophthalmopathy. CDR3 in amino acids: CASSQELQQYF. CDR3 nucleotide sequence: TGTGCCAGCAGTCAAGAGTTACAGCAGTACTTC.